A single sample is the source of the 18 T cell receptor beta chains below, sequenced in a study of tumor and adjacent non-tumor tissue in lung cancer. The template was RNA from unsorted bulk tissue. Distant lung tissue was collected more than 3 cm away from the tumor edge. TCRbeta libraries were built with three rounds of nested PCR, modified from ARM-PCR. From the multiplex PCR reads, TCRdb called clonotypes with MiXCR, one entry per CDR3 protein. This table holds some 100,000 distinct CDR3 sequences, 62% found once. Sequenced sample: distant non-tumor lung tissue. The receptors derive from a man aged 55-75 years with non-small cell lung cancer.

This clonotype was observed a few times. J is TRBJ2-7 and V is TRBV20-1; a weak D match, TRBD2 (5 bases). Germline V gene data show CDR1 as DFQATT and CDR2 as SNEGSKA (reference sequence). The length of the CDR3 is 15 residues. Trimming stripped 0 bases from V and 2 bases from J, with 14 bases between. The CDR3 DNA sequence: TGCAGTGCTAGAGATGGCGGGCCGACCGCCTACGAGCAGTACTTC. Translating gives CSARDGGPTAYEQYF.

A note on this clonotype: The conserved phenylalanine or tryptophan is not found at the CDR3 terminus, so this likely reflects a read error. This chain uses TRBV4-3 with TRBJ2-4, with TRBD2 matching 7 bases. CDR1 LGHNA and CDR2 YSLEER come from the germline V gene. The CDR3 sequence is 13 residues long. J gave up 10 bases and V 9 bases, and 12 bases lay outside the gene matches. CDR3 protein: CASSSNMGGIQYC. The CDR3 nucleotides are TGCGCCAGTAGCTCAAACATGGGAGGGATTCAGTACTGC.

A remark on this clonotype: A junction end diverges from the germline sequence, so it may reflect a read error. V gene TRBV11-3 combines with J gene TRBJ2-1; 10 bases are a match to TRBD1. This CDR3 region has 13 residues. Per the germline V gene, CDR1 is SGHNT and CDR2 is YENEEA. The CDR3 loop reads CAGSSLGTGDQFF. The CDR3 DNA sequence: TGTGCCGGCAGTTCCTTAGGGACAGGGGACCAGTTCTTC. The full variable domain, in which reference TRBV11-3 and TRBJ2-1 provide the parts outside the CDR3, is EAGVVQSPRYKIIEKKQPVAFWCNPISGHNTLYWYLQNLGQGPELLIRYENEEAVDDSQLPKDRFSAERLKGVDSTLKIQPAELGDSAVYLCAGSSLGTGDQFFGPGTRLTVL.

V usage is TRBV4-3 and J usage is TRBJ2-5; no clear D. The CDR3 is made up of 13 amino acids. From germline, CDR1 is LGHNA and CDR2 YSLEER. The CDR3 DNA sequence: TGCGACGGCAGCCAAGCCCTCGGGGAGACCCAGTACTTC. Protein: CDGSQALGETQYF.

This rearrangement joins TRBV6-6 to TRBJ1-1; D not resolved. This CDR3 has 13 residues. Trimming stripped 6 bases from V and 2 bases from J, with 10 bases between. Germline V lookup: CDR1 MNHNY, CDR2 SVGAGI (reference sequence). The CDR3 DNA reads as TGTGCCAGCAGATACGAAAGTAACACTGAAGCTTTCTTT. Translating gives CASRYESNTEAFF.

The chain employs TRBV29-1 and TRBJ2-7, with TRBD1 as a possible D gene (6 bases). Trimming removed 6 bases at V and 1 base at J, with 10 bases between. The V gene's germline CDR1 is SQVTM and CDR2 ANQGSEA. The CDR3 is made up of 12 amino acids. The CDR3 DNA follows: TGCAGCGTGGGACAAGGGTCCTACGAGCAGTACTTC. Translated, it gives CSVGQGSYEQYF.

The table lists this clonotype with a count of one. V usage is TRBV11-2 and J usage is TRBJ2-3, with unresolved D. The germline V gene has CDR1 SGHAT and CDR2 FQNNGV. V lost 1 base and J 5 bases, leaving 13 bases between the germline ends. The CDR3 is 15 amino acids. The CDR3: CASSLVRINIDTQYF. The CDR3 nucleotides are TGTGCCAGCAGCTTAGTCCGTATTAACATAGATACGCAGTATTTT.

The rearrangement links TRBV4-1 to TRBJ1-3; 7 nucleotides agree with TRBD1. This CDR3 comprises 14 residues. Per the germline V gene, CDR1 is MGHRA and CDR2 is YSYEKL. The CDR3 DNA reads TGCGATAGTAGCCCATCAGGGGGGGGAAACACCATATATTTT. Its translation: CDSSPSGGGNTIYF.

The V gene is TRBV6-4, the J gene TRBJ2-2; D tentatively reads TRBD1 or TRBD2 (5 bases each). The CDR3 spans 14 residues. V lost 5 bases and J 4 bases, leaving 11 bases between the germline ends. Germline-derived CDR1 and CDR2 are MRHNA and SNTAGT. The CDR3 sequence: CASSQQAGTGELFF. The CDR3 DNA sequence: TGTGCCAGCAGTCAACAGGCGGGCACCGGGGAGCTGTTTTTT.

Comment on this clonotype: A read error may explain this, as a much larger clone is one base away. V is TRBV7-8 and J is TRBJ1-2; D possibly corresponds to TRBD1 (5 bases). The CDR3 spans 16 residues. Germline CDR1 SGHVS, CDR2 FQNEAQ. CDR3 DNA: TGTGCCAGCAGCTTAGGGTCTGGGGCGCTTGCCTATGGCTGCACCTTC. Amino acid sequence: CASSLGSGALAYGCTF.

About this clonotype: A junction end diverges from the germline sequence, so it may reflect a read error. The CDR3 DNA reads TGTGCCAGGAGTTCTCGGATACAAGAGTACGAGCAGTACTTC. It is translated as CARSSRIQEYEQYF. The chain employs TRBV12-3 or TRBV12-4 and TRBJ2-7, with unresolved D. The CDR3 consists of 14 residues.

This clonotype came up many times. The chain uses TRBV6-5 and TRBJ2-7; D uncertain. This CDR3 has 14 residues. Trimming pared 2 bases from V and 3 bases from J, leaving 11 bases between. Germline V CDR1 and CDR2: MNHEY, SVGAGI. The CDR3 sequence: CASSYSRENYEQYF. Here the CDR3 DNA reads TGTGCCAGCAGTTACAGTAGGGAAAACTACGAGCAGTACTTC.

On this clonotype: It may be a read error: a sequence one base away is much more abundant. This chain links TRBV28 with TRBJ1-2; D may be TRBD1 (6 bases). The germline gives CDR1 MDHEN, CDR2 SYDVKM. V was cut by 11 bases and J by 4 bases, with 17 bases left in between. The CDR3 has 13 amino acids. The CDR3 loop reads CACNVDRRYGYTF. CDR3 nucleotide sequence: TGTGCCTGCAACGTCGACAGGCGCTATGGCTACACCTTC.

In the case of this clonotype: A much larger clone differs by one base, so this may be a read error. The V call is TRBV7-9, the J call TRBJ2-7; D call uncertain. The CDR3 totals 11 residues. Germline V gene sequence: CDR1 SEHNR, CDR2 FQNEAQ (reference sequence). The CDR3 region is CTSSFTHEQYF. The CDR3 nucleotides are TGTACCAGCAGCTTCACCCACGAGCAGTACTTC.

In this sample, this clonotype turned up many times. The CDR3 DNA follows: TGTGCCAGCAGTGATCGGCCGGCGAACACCGGGGAGCTGTTTTTT. Residues: CASSDRPANTGELFF. J is TRBJ2-2 and V is TRBV6-1; the D is unclear. The germline V gene encodes CDR1 MNHNS and CDR2 SASEGT. The CDR3 has 15 residues. The germline V and J ends were trimmed by 3 bases and 0 bases, with 8 bases remaining between them.

This clonotype has at least ten counts. The V call is TRBV20-1, the J call TRBJ2-1, with 10 bases lining up with TRBD2. Germline V gives CDR1 DFQATT, CDR2 SNEGSKA (reference sequence). The junction had 6 bases not matched to a gene; V was cut back by 1 base and J by 9 bases. This CDR3 spans 14 amino acids. The CDR3 region has the DNA TGCAGTGCTAGAGGGGAGCGGGAGGGTTCTGAGCAGTTCTTC. Translated, it gives CSARGEREGSEQFF.

To note about this clonotype: Sequence at one end of the junction differs from germline and may be a read error. The chain is built from TRBV6-5 and TRBJ2-5; 9 positions agree with TRBD1. CDR1 is MNHEY and CDR2 is SVGAGI in the germline V gene. This CDR3 has 14 amino acids. The CDR3 nucleotides are TGTGCCAGAAGCGAACAGGGGGCTGAGGAGACCCAATACTTC. Its translation: CARSEQGAEETQYF.

This clonotype occurred a few times. This sequence joins TRBV28 and TRBJ1-1; D gene ambiguous. Between the trimmed V and J ends, which lost 2 bases and 10 bases, there was a span of 11 bases. Germline V gene lookup returns CDR1 MDHEN and CDR2 SYDVKM. CDR3 length: 12 amino acids. The DNA for the CDR3 is TGTGCCAGCAGTTTAGAAAGGAGAAGAGCTTTCTTT. It is translated as CASSLERRRAFF.